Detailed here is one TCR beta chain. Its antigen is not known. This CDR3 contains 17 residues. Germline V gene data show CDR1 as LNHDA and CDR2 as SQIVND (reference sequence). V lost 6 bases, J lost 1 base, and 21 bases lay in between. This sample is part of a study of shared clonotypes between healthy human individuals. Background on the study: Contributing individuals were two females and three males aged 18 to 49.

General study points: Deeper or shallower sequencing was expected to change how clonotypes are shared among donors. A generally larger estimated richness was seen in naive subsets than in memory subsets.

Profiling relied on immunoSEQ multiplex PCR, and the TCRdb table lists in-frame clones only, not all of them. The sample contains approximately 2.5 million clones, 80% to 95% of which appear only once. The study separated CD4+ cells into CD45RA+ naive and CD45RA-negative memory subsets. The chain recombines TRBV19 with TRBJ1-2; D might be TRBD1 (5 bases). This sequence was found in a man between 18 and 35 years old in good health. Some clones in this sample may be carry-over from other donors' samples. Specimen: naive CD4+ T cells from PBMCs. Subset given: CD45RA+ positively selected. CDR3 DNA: TGTGCCAGTAGCGGGGGGATATGGCCGGTGATTAACTATGGCTACACCTTC. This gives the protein CASSGGIWPVINYGYTF.